These 26 T cell receptor beta chains were sequenced from one sample in a study of tumor-infiltrating lymphocytes in localized non-small cell lung cancer (dated by TCRdb to the early 2020s). Library prep was done by the immunoSEQ multiplex PCR assay. TCRdb re-hosts the immuneACCESS table, in-frame sequences only. Its copies lack some clones; in the studies checked, an unresolved V gene accounts for under half of them, and the cause for the rest is not known. Across this sample there are 15,000 to 20,000 clones, with roughly 80% seen only once. The top ten clonotypes cover around 6% of the sample. The sample was lung tumor tissue. These receptors all stem from a human donor with non-small cell lung cancer.

CDR3 sequence: CASSSQGPPETQYF. The CDR3 bases are TGTGCCAGCAGTTCCCAGGGGCCGCCAGAGACCCAGTACTTC. This chain uses TRBV7-2 with TRBJ2-5; possible D gene TRBD1, 6 bases. With 6 bases removed from V and 4 bases from J, the gap between germline ends came to 15 bases. Germline V gives CDR1 SGHTA, CDR2 FQGNSA. The CDR3 consists of 14 residues.

The rearrangement joins TRBV4-1 to TRBJ1-5, with TRBD1 identical over 9 bases. Looked up from germline, CDR1 is MGHRA and CDR2 is YSYEKL. The CDR3 extends over 15 amino acids. Germline trimming cut 3 bases from V and 5 bases from J; bases unmatched to any gene: 5. CDR3 sequence: CASSQVWTGDQPQHF. The CDR3 bases are TGCGCCAGCAGCCAGGTATGGACAGGGGATCAGCCCCAGCATTTT.

This clone was counted a single time. This sequence joins TRBV6-6 and TRBJ2-3, with 7 bases identical to TRBD1. The V and J ends lost 8 bases and 4 bases, in that order; junction bases with no gene match: 9. CDR1 and CDR2 from the germline V gene are MNHNY and SVGAGI (reference sequence). This CDR3 comprises 14 residues. The CDR3 is CASSGTVIPDTQYF. The CDR3 DNA follows: TGTGCCAGCTCCGGGACAGTCATCCCAGATACGCAGTATTTT.

This clone occurred a few times. The CDR3 nucleotides are TGTGCCAGCTCACCGAATGGACGGCATTTCAATGAAAAACTGTTTTTT. Amino acid sequence: CASSPNGRHFNEKLFF. The chain uses TRBV18 and TRBJ1-4, with D uncertain. The CDR3 is 16 residues long. V lost 3 bases and J lost 5, with 16 bases in between. The germline V gene has CDR1 KGHSH and CDR2 LQKENI.

J is TRBJ1-1 and V is TRBV12-5, with TRBD1 as a possible D gene (5 bases). The CDR3 has 14 residues. Germline values: CDR1 LGHNT, CDR2 FRNRAP. Trimming pared 5 bases from V and 3 bases from J, leaving 13 bases between. The CDR3 nucleotides are TGTGCTAGTGGTCCCGGGACTGGGCACACTGAAGCTTTCTTT. It encodes CASGPGTGHTEAFF.

The chain carries TRBV10-3 and TRBJ2-7; tentative D call: TRBD1 (5 bases). Trimming pared 0 bases from V and 4 bases from J, leaving 10 bases between. Germline V gene sequence: CDR1 ENHRY, CDR2 SYGVKD. This CDR3 region has 14 residues. The CDR3 is CAISESLRGYEQYF. Written as DNA, the CDR3 is TGTGCCATCAGTGAGTCTCTTAGGGGATACGAGCAGTACTTC.

This chain uses TRBV7-6 with TRBJ2-3; TRBD2 might be the D (6 bases). This CDR3 region has 14 residues. V lost 3 bases to trimming and J lost 5 bases, with 12 bases between them. Per the germline V gene, CDR1 is SGHVS and CDR2 is FNYEAQ. This CDR3 reads CASSFSGEVDTQYF. The DNA of the CDR3 is TGTGCCAGCAGCTTTTCGGGAGAGGTAGATACGCAGTATTTT.

This chain joins TRBV25-1 and TRBJ2-5, with TRBD2 identical over 7 bases. Germline-derived CDR1 and CDR2 are MGHDK and SYGVNS. This CDR3 comprises 15 residues. V was pared by 2 bases and J by 5 bases, with 8 bases of the junction left unmatched. CDR3: CASSEVLAVRETQYF. CDR3 sequence (DNA): TGTGCCAGCAGTGAAGTTCTAGCGGTAAGGGAGACCCAGTACTTC.

V gene TRBV28 combines with J gene TRBJ1-1; perhaps TRBD1 as D (5 bases). From germline, CDR1 is MDHEN and CDR2 SYDVKM. The V end lost 7 bases, the J end lost 7 bases, and 13 bases lay between the germline ends. CDR3 size: 12 residues. This chain's CDR3 is CASTLRRGEAFF. The CDR3 DNA follows: TGTGCCAGCACCCTCCGAAGGGGTGAAGCTTTCTTT.

This chain links TRBV18 with TRBJ2-1, with D maybe TRBD2 (5 bases). CDR1 is KGHSH and CDR2 is LQKENI in the germline V gene. The length of the CDR3 is 13 residues. Between the trimmed V and J ends, which lost 3 bases and 4 bases, there was a span of 7 bases. CDR3 DNA sequence: TGTGCCAGCTCACCTGGGAGATACAATGAGCAGTTCTTC. Translated, it gives CASSPGRYNEQFF. Full variable domain (remainder filled in from reference TRBV18 and TRBJ2-1): NAGVMQNPRHLVRRRGQEARLRCSPMKGHSHVYWYRQLPEEGLKFMVYLQKENIIDESGMPKERFSAEFPKEGPSILRIQQVVRGDSAAYFCASSPGRYNEQFFGPGTRLTVL.

V and J are TRBV7-2 and TRBJ2-7; tentative D call: TRBD2 (5 bases). This CDR3 region has 12 residues. Trimming shortened V by 5 bases and J by 0 bases, and 5 bases separated the two germline ends. Germline CDR1 and CDR2: SGHTA and FQGNSA. This CDR3 is CASSTSSYEQYF. CDR3 DNA: TGTGCCAGCAGCACTAGCTCCTACGAGCAGTACTTC.

V is TRBV28 and J is TRBJ2-5; D is unresolved. Germline V gene data show CDR1 as MDHEN and CDR2 as SYDVKM. The CDR3 totals 15 residues. V was pared by 3 bases and J by 4 bases, with 15 bases between. Here the CDR3 DNA reads TGTGCCAGCAGTTTGAAAAGGAGAGAAAGAGAGACCCAGTACTTC. Residues: CASSLKRRERETQYF.

V and J are TRBV30 and TRBJ2-1; 8 bases line up with TRBD2. Losses at the gene ends were 5 bases for V and 7 bases for J; bases not matched to a gene: 1. This CDR3 comprises 11 residues. Germline V gene lookup returns CDR1 GTSNPN and CDR2 SVGIG (reference sequence). The CDR3 here is CAWGLANEQFF. Here the CDR3 DNA reads TGTGCCTGGGGACTAGCAAATGAGCAGTTCTTC.

The rearrangement links TRBV2 to TRBJ2-7, with a weak D call TRBD1 (5 bases). This CDR3 has 13 residues. CDR1 SNHLY and CDR2 FYNNEI come from the germline V gene. The V end lost 7 bases, the J end lost 6 bases, and 16 bases lay between the germline ends. CDR3 bases: TGTGCCAGCATCTTGGACACCCCCCTCGAGCAGTACTTC. Translated, it gives CASILDTPLEQYF. Complete variable domain (other parts from reference TRBV2 and TRBJ2-7): EPEVTQTPSHQVTQMGQEVILRCVPISNHLYFYWYRQILGQKVEFLVSFYNNEISEKSEIFDDQFSVERPDGSNFTLKIRSTKLEDSAMYFCASILDTPLEQYFGPGTRLTVT.

There are a few counts of this clone. The chain employs TRBV4-2 and TRBJ2-1, with 8 positions matching TRBD1. There are 13 residues in the CDR3. Germline V gives CDR1 LGHNA, CDR2 YNFKEQ. The V and J ends lost 4 bases and 8 bases, in that order; junction bases with no gene match: 4. CDR3 in amino acids: CASSPGGGYEQFF. CDR3 nucleotides: TGTGCCAGCAGCCCAGGGGGCGGGTATGAGCAGTTCTTC.

This rearrangement joins TRBV10-1 to TRBJ2-1, with 8 nucleotides matching TRBD2. Germline V gene data show CDR1 as WNHNN and CDR2 as SYGVQD (reference sequence). The CDR3 runs 13 residues. Unmatched junction bases numbered 7, after V lost 9 bases and J lost 6 bases. The CDR3 reads CASSLGGANEQFF. The CDR3 DNA follows: TGCGCCAGTTCCCTCGGGGGGGCCAATGAGCAGTTCTTC.

The chain carries TRBV19 and TRBJ1-5; TRBD1 agrees at 10 bases. Germline-derived CDR1 and CDR2 are LNHDA and SQIVND (reference sequence). The CDR3 totals 15 residues. V shed 4 bases and J 6 bases; nucleotides not matched to a gene: 6. The CDR3 region is CASSTDRGLVQPQHF. In DNA form, the CDR3 reads TGTGCCAGTAGTACCGACAGGGGGCTTGTTCAGCCCCAGCATTTT.

The gene calls are TRBV7-2 and TRBJ2-7; 11 bases are a match to TRBD1. The CDR3 sequence is 15 residues long. Germline CDR1 is SGHTA and CDR2 is FQGNSA. V lost 2 bases to trimming and J lost 3 bases; unmatched junction nucleotides: 3. CDR3 in DNA: TGTGCCAGCAGCTTAAGGGGGACAGGGGGCTACGAGCAGTACTTC. This translates into CASSLRGTGGYEQYF.

This clone came up once. V is TRBV30 and J is TRBJ1-2; 7 bases agree with TRBD1. The CDR3 has 13 residues. The junction had 8 bases not matched to a gene; V was cut back by 2 bases and J by 8 bases. Germline V gene lookup returns CDR1 GTSNPN and CDR2 SVGIG (reference sequence). This chain's CDR3 is CAWSKGAFFGYTF. The CDR3 bases are TGTGCCTGGAGTAAGGGGGCGTTCTTCGGCTACACCTTC. The full variable domain, with the rest looked up from reference TRBV30 and TRBJ1-2, is SQTIHQWPATLVQPVGSPLSLECTVEGTSNPNLYWYRQAAGRGLQLLFYSVGIGQISSEVPQNLSASRPQDRQFILSSKKLLLSDSGFYLCAWSKGAFFGYTFGSGTRLTVV.

The chain is built from TRBV7-2 and TRBJ2-3; 10 nucleotides align to TRBD2. The V and J ends lost 6 bases and 0 bases, in that order; junction bases with no gene match: 3. Germline-derived CDR1 and CDR2 are SGHTA and FQGNSA. The CDR3 has 15 residues. CDR3 in amino acids: CASSLAGASTDTQYF. Here the CDR3 DNA reads TGTGCCAGCAGTCTAGCGGGAGCTAGCACAGATACGCAGTATTTT. Combining the CDR3 with reference TRBV7-2 and TRBJ2-3 gives the whole variable domain GAGVSQSPSNKVTEKGKDVELRCDPISGHTALYWYRQSLGQGLEFLIYFQGNSAPDKSGLPSDRFSAERTGGSVSTLTIQRTQQEDSAVYLCASSLAGASTDTQYFGPGTRLTVL.

The chain employs TRBV27 and TRBJ2-7; D is ambiguous. The V gene lost 6 bases and the J gene lost 4 bases, with 13 bases spanning the gap. This CDR3 spans 13 amino acids. Looked up from germline, CDR1 is MNHEY and CDR2 is SMNVEV (reference sequence). The CDR3 is CASSSNPGYEQYF. The CDR3 DNA reads TGTGCCAGCAGCTCCAACCCGGGTTACGAGCAGTACTTC.

This clone appeared once. The chain couples TRBV30 to TRBJ1-2; 8 bases fit TRBD1. The CDR3 is 13 amino acids. After removal of 0 bases from V and 7 bases from J, the junction contained 4 bases not matched to a gene. CDR1 and CDR2 (germline): GTSNPN, SVGIG (reference sequence). The CDR3 DNA sequence: TGTGCCTGGAGTGTACCTGACAGGGGTGGCTACACCTTC. Translating gives CAWSVPDRGGYTF.

The rearrangement joins TRBV25-1 to TRBJ1-1, with D unresolved. V gave up 3 bases and J gave up 4 bases, with 9 bases separating them. Germline CDR1 reads MGHDK; CDR2 reads SYGVNS. This CDR3 has 13 amino acids. The CDR3 loop is CASSDRYFTEAFF. CDR3 coding DNA: TGTGCCAGCAGTGATCGGTATTTCACTGAAGCTTTCTTT.

The chain uses TRBV29-1 and TRBJ2-5; D not resolved. This CDR3 has 13 amino acids. The germline V gene encodes CDR1 SQVTM and CDR2 ANQGSEA. V gave up 5 bases and J gave up 5 bases, with 15 bases separating them. The CDR3 sequence is CSVRLFFGETQYF. In nucleotides, the CDR3 is TGCAGCGTTAGACTCTTCTTCGGGGAGACCCAGTACTTC.

This sequence joins TRBV5-1 and TRBJ2-7; D remains ambiguous. This CDR3 is built from 14 residues. CDR1 SGHRS and CDR2 YFSETQ come from the germline V gene. V was shortened by 0 bases and J by 6 bases, with 13 bases between the two germline ends. The CDR3 DNA reads TGCGCCAGCAGCTTGGACATCCCTTGGGGCGAGCAGTACTTC. Its translation is CASSLDIPWGEQYF.

This chain connects TRBV29-1 to TRBJ1-1; D unresolved. The CDR3 length is 16 residues. The V and J ends lost 0 bases and 1 base respectively, with 15 bases between them. CDR1 is SQVTM, CDR2 ANQGSEA, per germline. The CDR3 DNA reads TGCAGCGTTGAAGATCAACGTGGCATTAAGAACACTGAAGCTTTCTTT. It codes for CSVEDQRGIKNTEAFF.